Below, 26 T cell receptor beta chains from the same sample are listed, as sequenced in a study of OX40 agonist ivuxolimab in advanced cancers. Assay used: immunoSEQ multiplex PCR; TCRdb lists only in-frame clones, some missing. The data contain 77,000 or so clones, 88% of them singletons. The material was CD4+ or CD8+ T cells sorted from blood, obtained in a trial of the OX40 agonist ivuxolimab. The receptors originated from an adult with an advanced solid tumor such as melanoma, head and neck, liver or kidney cancer.

V gene TRBV6-5 combines with J gene TRBJ2-1; 9 bases are a match to TRBD2. CDR1 is MNHEY, CDR2 SVGAGI, per germline. The CDR3 loop spans 15 amino acids. The V and J ends lost 5 bases and 0 bases, in that order; junction bases with no gene match: 2. The CDR3 bases are TGTGCCAGCAGTACAGCGGGGGGCTCCTACAATGAGCAGTTCTTC. Protein sequence: CASSTAGGSYNEQFF.

This clone is a singleton in its sample. This sequence joins TRBV7-2 and TRBJ2-1; tentative D call: TRBD2 (5 bases). This CDR3 spans 14 amino acids. V was cut by 6 bases and J by 7 bases, with 16 bases left in between. Per the germline V gene, CDR1 is SGHTA and CDR2 is FQGNSA. The CDR3 sequence is CASRPDGRRNEQFF. CDR3 DNA sequence: TGTGCCAGCAGGCCGGATGGGAGAAGGAATGAGCAGTTCTTC.

The chain is built from TRBV5-4 and TRBJ1-5; TRBD1 is a possible D gene (5 bases). CDR1 SGHNT and CDR2 YYREEE come from the germline V gene (reference sequence). The CDR3 spans 14 residues. V lost 0 bases and J lost 6, with 10 bases in between. CDR3: CASSLAGTSQPQHF. In DNA form, the CDR3 reads TGTGCCAGCAGCTTGGCCGGGACTAGTCAGCCCCAGCATTTT.

J is TRBJ1-5 and V is TRBV5-8; no reliable D call. Trimming shortened V by 2 bases and J by 4 bases, and 7 bases separated the two germline ends. This CDR3 is built from 13 residues. The germline gives CDR1 SGHTS, CDR2 YDEGEE. The CDR3 DNA sequence: TGTGCCAGCAGCTTTGCGGAGAATCAGCCCCAGCATTTT. This sequence encodes CASSFAENQPQHF. Variable domain in full (rest from reference TRBV5-8 and TRBJ1-5): EAGVTQSPTHLIKTRGQQATLRCSPISGHTSVYWYQQALGLGLQFLLWYDEGEERNRGNFPPRFSGRQFPNYSSELNVNALELEDSALYLCASSFAENQPQHFGDGTRLSIL.

This chain joins TRBV9 and TRBJ2-5, with D uncertain. The germline V gene has CDR1 SGDLS and CDR2 YYNGEE. This CDR3 is 14 amino acids long. With 3 bases removed from V and 0 bases from J, the gap between germline ends came to 9 bases. CDR3 region: CASSAQINQETQYF. In DNA form, the CDR3 reads TGTGCCAGCAGCGCCCAGATCAACCAAGAGACCCAGTACTTC.

V is TRBV9 and J is TRBJ2-1; no firm D call. The germline V and J ends were trimmed by 2 bases and 8 bases, with 14 bases remaining between them. Germline V gives CDR1 SGDLS, CDR2 YYNGEE. CDR3 length equals 14 residues. In DNA, the CDR3 is TGTGCCAGCAGCGTTGGGTCTCAAGTCCATGAGCAGTTCTTC. As protein: CASSVGSQVHEQFF.

V usage is TRBV5-1 and J usage is TRBJ2-1; D is uncertain. Between the trimmed V and J ends, which lost 1 base and 6 bases, there was a span of 11 bases. The length of the CDR3 is 14 residues. Germline loops: CDR1 SGHRS, CDR2 YFSETQ. The CDR3 loop reads CASSLNVGLNEQFF. CDR3 in DNA: TGCGCCAGCAGCTTGAATGTGGGTCTCAATGAGCAGTTCTTC.

The V call is TRBV21-1, the J call TRBJ1-2. TRBV21-1 is annotated as a pseudogene. The CDR3 contains 9 residues. In nucleotides, the CDR3 is TGTGCCAGCAGCAATTGGGACACCTTC. Encoded protein: CASSNWDTF.

CDR3 coding DNA: TGTGCCAGCAGCTTAAAAACAATCGGGGTTGAAGCTTTCTTT. Residues: CASSLKTIGVEAFF. This chain uses TRBV7-6 with TRBJ1-1; D ambiguous. Per the germline V gene, CDR1 is SGHVS and CDR2 is FNYEAQ. The V end was cut by 2 bases, the J end by 7 bases, with 14 bases between. This CDR3 is built from 14 residues. Looking up the rest from reference TRBV7-6 and TRBJ1-1 gives the full variable domain: GAGVSQSPRYKVTKRGQDVALRCDPISGHVSLYWYRQALGQGPEFLTYFNYEAQQDKSGLPNDRFSAERPEGSISTLTIQRTEQRDSAMYRCASSLKTIGVEAFFGQGTRLTVV.

The sample holds one count of this clone. CDR3 bases: TGTGCCAGCTCACAGAAAGTCAGTGCTCCGGGCACTGAAGCTTTCTTT. Encoded protein: CASSQKVSAPGTEAFF. The rearrangement joins TRBV18 to TRBJ1-1; D gene uncertain. Germline V lookup: CDR1 KGHSH, CDR2 LQKENI. This CDR3 has 16 residues. V was trimmed by 4 bases and J by 4 bases, leaving 19 bases between them.

V gene TRBV18 combines with J gene TRBJ2-6, with D tentatively TRBD2 (5 bases). CDR1 is KGHSH, CDR2 LQKENI, per germline. The CDR3 runs 14 residues. V shed 6 bases and J shed 3 bases, with 9 bases lying between them. CDR3 in amino acids: CASSPGVGANVLTF. CDR3 in DNA: TGTGCCAGCTCCCCCGGGGTTGGGGCCAACGTCCTGACTTTC.

The rearrangement links TRBV28 to TRBJ1-4; perhaps TRBD1 as D (6 bases). Germline lookup yields CDR1 MDHEN and CDR2 SYDVKM. The CDR3 covers 14 residues. Trimming shortened V by 7 bases and J by 10 bases, and 19 bases separated the two germline ends. CDR3 sequence reads: CASIGGRGIGKLFF. DNA for the CDR3: TGTGCCAGCATAGGGGGGAGGGGTATCGGAAAACTGTTTTTT.

The chain is built from TRBV6-1 and TRBJ2-5; possibly TRBD2 for D (6 bases). Trimming removed 3 bases from V and 1 base from J, with 12 bases in between. Germline-derived CDR1 and CDR2 are MNHNS and SASEGT. The CDR3 runs 15 residues. CDR3 nucleotides: TGTGCCAGCAGTGATTTTGGGGGGTCCCAAGAGACCCAGTACTTC. This encodes CASSDFGGSQETQYF.

This clone has only a few counts. The chain uses TRBV7-3 and TRBJ1-1, with 9 bases that match TRBD1. Germline CDR1 SGHTA, CDR2 FQGTGA. The V gene end was trimmed by 5 bases and the J gene end by 4 bases; junction bases not matched to a gene: 8. The CDR3 has 15 amino acids. CDR3 residues: CASSPTGGRGTEAFF. CDR3 nucleotides: TGTGCCAGCAGCCCCACAGGGGGCAGGGGCACTGAAGCTTTCTTT.

This clone was found once. V is TRBV4-1 and J is TRBJ2-5; 13 nucleotides agree with TRBD2. Trimming took 0 bases from V and 7 from J; bases not matched to a gene: 8. Germline V CDR1 and CDR2: MGHRA, YSYEKL. CDR3 length: 17 amino acids. The CDR3 here is CASSQDKTSGGLGTQYF. In DNA form, the CDR3 reads TGCGCCAGCAGCCAAGATAAGACTAGCGGGGGGTTAGGGACCCAGTACTTC.

The chain joins TRBV6-1 to TRBJ1-2; TRBD1 aligns across 7 bases. CDR3 length: 15 amino acids. Germline CDR1 reads MNHNS; CDR2 reads SASEGT. With V trimmed by 1 base and J by 1 base, 3 bases remained unmatched. The CDR3 region has the DNA TGTGCCAGCAGTGAAGAAGGGGGCGGTAACTATGGCTACACCTTC. Its protein is CASSEEGGGNYGYTF.

The rearrangement links TRBV28 to TRBJ1-1; the D gene is possibly TRBD1 (5 bases). Germline-derived CDR1 and CDR2 are MDHEN and SYDVKM. V lost 8 bases to trimming and J lost 7 bases, with 17 bases between them. CDR3 length equals 13 residues. This CDR3 reads CASEDGGKDEAFF. DNA for the CDR3: TGTGCCAGCGAGGACGGGGGGAAGGATGAAGCTTTCTTT.

V usage is TRBV10-3 and J usage is TRBJ2-7; D not certain. The germline V and J ends were trimmed by 4 bases and 4 bases, with 5 bases remaining between them. This CDR3 has 11 amino acids. Germline loops: CDR1 ENHRY, CDR2 SYGVKD. As DNA, the CDR3 is TGTGCCATCAGTGGATCTTACGAGCAGTACTTC. Amino acid sequence: CAISGSYEQYF.

V gene TRBV4-1 combines with J gene TRBJ1-5; possible D gene TRBD1, 5 bases. CDR1 MGHRA and CDR2 YSYEKL come from the germline V gene. The CDR3 length is 14 residues. V was clipped by 2 bases and J by 7 bases, with 12 bases between them. The CDR3 DNA follows: TGCGCCAGCAGCCAATCGGGGGAATGGCAGCCCCAGCATTTT. Its translation is CASSQSGEWQPQHF.

The CDR3 sequence is CASTEGRGSYNEQFF. CDR3 nucleotide sequence: TGTGCCAGTACCGAGGGGAGGGGGTCCTACAATGAGCAGTTCTTC. The chain is built from TRBV19 and TRBJ2-1; maybe TRBD2 (7 bases). V was trimmed by 7 bases and J by 1 base, leaving 14 bases between them. Germline V gene data show CDR1 as LNHDA and CDR2 as SQIVND (reference sequence). CDR3 length equals 15 residues.

The chain links TRBV14 to TRBJ2-1; TRBD2 might be the D (6 bases). Germline values: CDR1 SGHDN, CDR2 FVKESK. This CDR3 region has 17 residues. V was clipped by 6 bases and J by 0 bases, with 18 bases between them. Written as DNA, the CDR3 is TGTGCCAGCAGACCCCTGCGGGACGTAAGCTCCTACAATGAGCAGTTCTTC. Its protein is CASRPLRDVSSYNEQFF.

The gene calls are TRBV6-1 and TRBJ1-2; D is undetermined. CDR3 size: 12 residues. Per germline, CDR1 MNHNS and CDR2 SASEGT. V was trimmed by 5 bases and J by 4 bases, leaving 8 bases between them. CDR3: CASSSSGYGYTF. CDR3 sequence (DNA): TGTGCCAGCAGTTCCAGCGGCTATGGCTACACCTTC.

The CDR3 DNA is TGTGCCAGCAGCGTCGGGCTCTCTGGCTACACCTTC. It is translated as CASSVGLSGYTF. J is TRBJ1-2 and V is TRBV7-9; D remains unclear. The CDR3 runs 12 residues. The V end was cut by 5 bases, the J end by 7 bases, with 11 bases between. Germline CDR1 reads SEHNR; CDR2 reads FQNEAQ (reference sequence). The variable domain in full, with the rest retrieved from reference TRBV7-9 and TRBJ1-2, is DTGVSQNPRHKITKRGQNVTFRCDPISEHNRLYWYRQTLGQGPEFLTYFQNEAQLEKSRLLSDRFSAERPKGSFSTLEIQRTEQGDSAMYLCASSVGLSGYTFGSGTRLTVV.

The genes are TRBV7-8 and TRBJ2-5, with unresolved D. With 2 bases removed from V and 2 bases from J, the gap between germline ends came to 0 bases. The CDR3 length is 11 residues. The germline V gene has CDR1 SGHVS and CDR2 FQNEAQ. CDR3 DNA: TGTGCCAGCAGCTTACAAGAGACCCAGTACTTC. It codes for CASSLQETQYF.

The gene calls are TRBV27 and TRBJ2-6; D unresolved. V was clipped by 7 bases and J by 3 bases, with 7 bases between them. Germline V lookup: CDR1 MNHEY, CDR2 SMNVEV (reference sequence). The CDR3 has 13 amino acids. The DNA of the CDR3 is TGTGCCAGCAAATCAGATGGGGCCAACGTCCTGACTTTC. Translating it yields CASKSDGANVLTF.

V is TRBV7-2 and J is TRBJ2-3, with unresolved D. Germline lookup yields CDR1 SGHTA and CDR2 FQGNSA. V was trimmed by 7 bases and J by 6 bases, leaving 17 bases between them. This CDR3 comprises 14 residues. The CDR3 DNA reads as TGTGCCAGCAACCCCGGTCGGCTCGCTGATACGCAGTATTTT. Protein sequence: CASNPGRLADTQYF.